This TCR beta chain was sequenced in a study of T cells in Graves' hyperthyroidism and ophthalmopathy. RNA transcripts yielded amplified TCR beta CDR3 regions. A set of HTBI primers served as the primers for a first-round RT-PCR of the TCR CDR3. A single record per CDR3 protein comes from TCRdb applying MiXCR to the multiplex PCR reads. The table lists more than 300,000 distinct CDR3 sequences, about a fifth of them singletons. Trimming at V came to 4 bases and at J to 3 bases, leaving 9 bases not matched to a gene. Germline V gives CDR1 SGHRS, CDR2 YFSETQ. This CDR3 is built from 16 residues. In the ophthalmopathy cohort, Clinical Activity Score was at least 3, NOSPECS grade at least 4, and duration under 3 months. Pregnant or lactating patients were excluded, as were those with uncontrolled infection or other autoimmune disease. The study based diagnoses on clinical symptoms, serum thyroxine and TRAb, thyroid ultrasound and orbital computed tomography.

Study findings and constraints: Before onset, by a median of around six months, the model predicted ophthalmopathy.

The table lists this clonotype with a few counts. No antigen is known for it. The source of this sequence is a man aged 18 to 29 with Graves' ophthalmopathy. The chain combines TRBV5-1 with TRBJ2-2, with TRBD1 identical over 7 bases. The sequenced material came from blood. CDR3 residues: CASSPADRRDTGELFF. Written as DNA, the CDR3 is TGCGCCAGCAGCCCGGCGGACAGGCGGGACACCGGGGAGCTGTTTTTT.